This TCR beta chain was obtained from a study of blood T cell repertoires in COVID-19. Original processing methods: Amplification of reference gene primers was used by the study to estimate nucleated cell counts. The table came from immunoSEQ multiplex PCR; TCRdb's copy has only in-frame clones and leaves some out. The D gene and trimming were derived from the DNA, and the V and J assignments and clone size from that table. The table records roughly 240,000 clones, 82% of them present only once. CDR1 and CDR2 (germline): MRHNA, SNTAGT. V shed 2 bases and J 6 bases; nucleotides not matched to a gene: 1. The CDR3 has 15 residues.

The origin of this receptor is a woman at least 80 years old with acute or convalescent COVID-19. Sequencing was done on a sample of peripheral blood. The chain recombines TRBV6-4 with TRBJ2-1; 13 positions match TRBD2. The DNA of the CDR3 is TGTGCCAGCAGTGACACTAGCGGGAGGGGCAATGAGCAGTTCTTC. Translating gives CASSDTSGRGNEQFF.